The T cell receptor beta chain under discussion was sequenced for a study of T-cell reconstitution after alpha-beta-depleted transplantation in children. The study, taken as a whole, reports: As was reported, about two months after transplant, alpha-beta T cells came from several hundred expanded graft clones.

Unique molecular identifiers were incorporated into the prepared TCRbeta library. From the PCR reads, TCRdb called clonotypes with MiXCR, one entry per CDR3 protein. Here the sample spans 100,000 or so distinct CDR3 sequences, about 25% being singletons. This CDR3 comprises 16 residues. The germline CDR1 and CDR2 sequences are SGHRS and YFSETQ. V shed 0 bases and J shed 4 bases, with 17 bases lying between them. Regarding this clonotype: Its specificity is unknown.

The source is a boy aged 2-15 years with acute lymphoblastic leukemia, due to receive a stem cell transplant. This sequence joins TRBV5-1 and TRBJ2-7, with D perhaps matching TRBD1 (5 bases). This material consisted of PBMCs, taken before TCRalphabeta/CD19-depleted stem cell transplant. The chain's CDR3 is CASSLEGVHLGYEQYF. DNA for the CDR3: TGCGCCAGCAGCTTGGAAGGGGTGCACCTCGGTTACGAGCAGTACTTC.